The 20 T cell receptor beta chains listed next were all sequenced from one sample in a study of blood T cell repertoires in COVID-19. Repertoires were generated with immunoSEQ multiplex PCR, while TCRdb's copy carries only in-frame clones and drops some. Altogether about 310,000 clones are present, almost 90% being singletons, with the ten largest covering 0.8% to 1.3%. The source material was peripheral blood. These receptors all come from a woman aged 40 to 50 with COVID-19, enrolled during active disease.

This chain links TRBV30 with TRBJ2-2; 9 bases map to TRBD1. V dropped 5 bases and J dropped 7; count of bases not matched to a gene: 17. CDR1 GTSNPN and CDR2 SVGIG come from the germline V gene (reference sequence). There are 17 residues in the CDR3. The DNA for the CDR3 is TGTGCCTGGCGGACAGGGGTCATTGGGATCCGACACGGGGAGCTGTTTTTT. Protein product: CAWRTGVIGIRHGELFF.

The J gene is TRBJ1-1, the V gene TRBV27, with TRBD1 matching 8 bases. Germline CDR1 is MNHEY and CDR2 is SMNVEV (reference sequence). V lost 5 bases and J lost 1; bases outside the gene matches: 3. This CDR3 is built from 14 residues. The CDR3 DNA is TGTGCCAGCAGTAGGACAGGGAGGAACACTGAAGCTTTCTTT. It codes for CASSRTGRNTEAFF.

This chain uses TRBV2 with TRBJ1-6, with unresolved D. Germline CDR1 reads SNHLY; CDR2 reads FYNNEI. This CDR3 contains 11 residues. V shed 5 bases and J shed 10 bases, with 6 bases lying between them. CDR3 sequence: CASSILSPLHF. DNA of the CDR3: TGTGCCAGCAGTATATTGTCACCCCTCCACTTT.

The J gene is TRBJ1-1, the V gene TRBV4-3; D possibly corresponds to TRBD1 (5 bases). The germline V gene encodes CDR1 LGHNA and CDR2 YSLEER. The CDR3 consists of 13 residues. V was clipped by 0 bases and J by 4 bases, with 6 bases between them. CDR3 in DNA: TGCGCCAGCAGCCAAGAGCAGGGCACTGAAGCTTTCTTT. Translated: CASSQEQGTEAFF.

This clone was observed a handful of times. The CDR3: CASIKDRNNSPLHF. The CDR3 DNA sequence: TGTGCCAGCATCAAGGACAGGAATAATTCACCCCTCCACTTT. This sequence joins TRBV5-6 and TRBJ1-6; 7 positions match TRBD1. This CDR3 spans 14 amino acids. Germline lookup yields CDR1 SGHDT and CDR2 YYEEEE. With V trimmed by 6 bases and J by 5 bases, 5 bases remained unmatched. Complete variable domain (other parts from reference TRBV5-6 and TRBJ1-6): DAGVTQSPTHLIKTRGQQVTLRCSPKSGHDTVSWYQQALGQGPQFIFQYYEEEERQRGNFPDRFSGHQFPNYSSELNVNALLLGDSALYLCASIKDRNNSPLHFGNGTRLTVT.

Here the CDR3 DNA reads TGTGCCAGCAGCTTATACGGGGGGGGAAACACCGGGGAGCTGTTTTTT. Its protein product is CASSLYGGGNTGELFF. The rearrangement joins TRBV7-2 to TRBJ2-2, with TRBD2 matching 8 bases. The CDR3 runs 16 residues. CDR1 SGHTA and CDR2 FQGNSA come from the germline V gene. Trimming cost V 2 bases and J 2 bases; bases outside gene matches: 4.

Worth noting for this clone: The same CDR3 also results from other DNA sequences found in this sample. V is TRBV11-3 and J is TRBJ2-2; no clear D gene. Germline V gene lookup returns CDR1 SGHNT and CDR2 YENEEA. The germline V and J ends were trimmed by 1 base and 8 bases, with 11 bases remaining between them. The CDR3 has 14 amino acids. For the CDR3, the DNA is TGTGCCAGCAGCTTAGGCAGGTCCAGTGGGGAGCTGTTTTTT. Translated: CASSLGRSSGELFF.

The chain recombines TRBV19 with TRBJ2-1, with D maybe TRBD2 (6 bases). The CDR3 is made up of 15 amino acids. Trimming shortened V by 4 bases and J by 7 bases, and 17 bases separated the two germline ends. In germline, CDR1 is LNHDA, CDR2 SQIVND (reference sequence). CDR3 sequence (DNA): TGTGCCAGTAGTACCCGGGACTGGGGGACTAATGAGCAGTTCTTC. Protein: CASSTRDWGTNEQFF.

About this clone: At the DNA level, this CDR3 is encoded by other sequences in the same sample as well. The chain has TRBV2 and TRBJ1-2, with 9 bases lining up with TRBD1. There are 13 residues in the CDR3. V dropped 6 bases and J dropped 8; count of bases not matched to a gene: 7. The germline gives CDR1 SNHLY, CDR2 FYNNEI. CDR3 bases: TGTGCCAGCAGGAGCGGGACAGGGCAGGGCTACACCTTC. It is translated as CASRSGTGQGYTF.

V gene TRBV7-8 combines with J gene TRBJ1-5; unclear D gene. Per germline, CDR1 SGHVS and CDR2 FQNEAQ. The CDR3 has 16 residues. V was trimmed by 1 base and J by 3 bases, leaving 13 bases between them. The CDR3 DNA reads TGTGCCAGCAGCTTAGGGGCAAAGAACGACAATCAGCCCCAGCATTTT. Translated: CASSLGAKNDNQPQHF.

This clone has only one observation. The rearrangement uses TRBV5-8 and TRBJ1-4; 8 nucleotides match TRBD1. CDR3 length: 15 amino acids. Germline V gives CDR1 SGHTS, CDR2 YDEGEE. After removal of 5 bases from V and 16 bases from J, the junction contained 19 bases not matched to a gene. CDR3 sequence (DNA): TGTGCCAGCAGAATTACCGGGACAGGCCCCCAAAAAACGTTTTTT. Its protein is CASRITGTGPQKTFF.

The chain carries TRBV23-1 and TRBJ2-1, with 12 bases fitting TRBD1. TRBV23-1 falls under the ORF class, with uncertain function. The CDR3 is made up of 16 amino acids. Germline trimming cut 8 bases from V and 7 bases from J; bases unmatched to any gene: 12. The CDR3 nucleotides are TGCGCCAGCCCCTCAACCAGGGACAGGGGGCGAAATGAGCAGTTCTTC. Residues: CASPSTRDRGRNEQFF.

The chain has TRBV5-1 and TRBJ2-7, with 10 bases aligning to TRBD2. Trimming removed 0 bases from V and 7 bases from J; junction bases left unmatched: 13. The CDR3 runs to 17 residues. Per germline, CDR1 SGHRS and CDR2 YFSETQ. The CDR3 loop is CASSLAGSLVAGGEQYF. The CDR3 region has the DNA TGCGCCAGCAGCTTGGCGGGGTCTTTGGTAGCGGGGGGAGAGCAGTACTTC.

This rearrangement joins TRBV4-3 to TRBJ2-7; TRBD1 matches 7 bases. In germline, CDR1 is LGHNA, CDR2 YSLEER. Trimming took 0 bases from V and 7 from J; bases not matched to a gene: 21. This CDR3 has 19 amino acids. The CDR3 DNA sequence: TGCGCCAGCAGCCAAGATATACCCGCTGACAGGGTGCGATTGAGGGAGCAGTACTTC. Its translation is CASSQDIPADRVRLREQYF.

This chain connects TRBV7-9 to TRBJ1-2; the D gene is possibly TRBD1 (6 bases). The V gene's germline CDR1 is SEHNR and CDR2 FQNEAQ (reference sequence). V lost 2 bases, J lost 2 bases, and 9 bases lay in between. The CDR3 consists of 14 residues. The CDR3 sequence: CASSLRTENYGYTF. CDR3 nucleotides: TGTGCCAGCAGCTTACGGACAGAAAACTATGGCTACACCTTC.

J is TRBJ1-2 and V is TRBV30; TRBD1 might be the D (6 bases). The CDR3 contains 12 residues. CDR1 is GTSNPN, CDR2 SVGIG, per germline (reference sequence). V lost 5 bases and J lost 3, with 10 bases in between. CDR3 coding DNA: TGTGCCTGGTGGGACACCCACTATGGCTACACCTTC. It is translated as CAWWDTHYGYTF. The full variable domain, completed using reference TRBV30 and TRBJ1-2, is SQTIHQWPATLVQPVGSPLSLECTVEGTSNPNLYWYRQAAGRGLQLLFYSVGIGQISSEVPQNLSASRPQDRQFILSSKKLLLSDSGFYLCAWWDTHYGYTFGSGTRLTVV.

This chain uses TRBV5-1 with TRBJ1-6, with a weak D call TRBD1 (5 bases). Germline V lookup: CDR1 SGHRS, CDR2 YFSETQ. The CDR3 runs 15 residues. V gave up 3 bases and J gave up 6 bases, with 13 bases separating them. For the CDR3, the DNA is TGCGCCAGCAGCTCCGACGGGGGTTTTAATTCACCCCTCCACTTT. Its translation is CASSSDGGFNSPLHF. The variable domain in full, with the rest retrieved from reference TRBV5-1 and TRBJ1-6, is KAGVTQTPRYLIKTRGQQVTLSCSPISGHRSVSWYQQTPGQGLQFLFEYFSETQRNKGNFPGRFSGRQFSNSRSEMNVSTLELGDSALYLCASSSDGGFNSPLHFGNGTRLTVT.

CDR3 loop: CASSIVGGDNEQFF. In DNA, the CDR3 is TGTGCCAGTAGTATAGTAGGCGGAGACAATGAGCAGTTCTTC. The chain joins TRBV19 to TRBJ2-1, with D unclear. Trimming stripped 1 base from V and 5 bases from J, with 9 bases between. Germline values: CDR1 LNHDA, CDR2 SQIVND (reference sequence). The length of the CDR3 is 14 residues. Based on the CDR3 plus reference TRBV19 and TRBJ2-1, the full variable domain is DGGITQSPKYLFRKEGQNVTLSCEQNLNHDAMYWYRQDPGQGLRLIYYSQIVNDFQKGDIAEGYSVSREKKESFPLTVTSAQKNPTAFYLCASSIVGGDNEQFFGPGTRLTVL.

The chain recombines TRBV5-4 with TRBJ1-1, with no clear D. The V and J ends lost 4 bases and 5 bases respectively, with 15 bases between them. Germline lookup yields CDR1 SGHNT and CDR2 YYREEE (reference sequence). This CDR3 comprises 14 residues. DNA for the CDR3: TGTGCCAGCAGCCCGTCGAAAGGAGATACTGAAGCTTTCTTT. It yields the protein CASSPSKGDTEAFF.

The CDR3 reads CASSYRQVNYGYTF. CDR3 nucleotide sequence: TGTGCCAGCAGTTACCGGCAGGTCAACTATGGCTACACCTTC. The V call is TRBV6-2 or TRBV6-3, the J call TRBJ1-2; D is ambiguous. Deletions cut 2 bases from V and 2 bases from J, with 9 bases between. CDR3 length: 14 amino acids. Germline V gives CDR1 MNHEY, CDR2 SVGEGT.